This TCR beta chain was observed in a study of blood T cell repertoires in COVID-19. Study as a whole: Researchers got acute and convalescent COVID-19 samples from the United States, Italy and Spain.

This CDR3 contains 15 residues. Germline assignment: CDR1 LGHNA and CDR2 YSLEER. Trimming left V 5 bases short and J 3 bases short, with 16 bases between. In the source study's methods: Reference gene primers were amplified, and this amplification served to estimate nucleated cell counts. Repertoires were generated with immunoSEQ multiplex PCR, while TCRdb's copy carries only in-frame clones and drops some. V, J and clone size reflect that table, while D and trimming were determined from the DNA. The sample yields approximately 350,000 clones, around 87% seen once. The V and J genes are TRBV4-3 and TRBJ1-1; a possible D gene is TRBD1 (6 bases). The receptor was derived from a man between 18 and 35 years old who had recovered from COVID-19. The source material was PBMCs or T cells enriched from blood (not recorded which). In DNA, the CDR3 is TGCGCCAGCAGCTGGGGAGGGGGTGGGGACACTGAAGCTTTCTTT. Its protein product is CASSWGGGGDTEAFF.